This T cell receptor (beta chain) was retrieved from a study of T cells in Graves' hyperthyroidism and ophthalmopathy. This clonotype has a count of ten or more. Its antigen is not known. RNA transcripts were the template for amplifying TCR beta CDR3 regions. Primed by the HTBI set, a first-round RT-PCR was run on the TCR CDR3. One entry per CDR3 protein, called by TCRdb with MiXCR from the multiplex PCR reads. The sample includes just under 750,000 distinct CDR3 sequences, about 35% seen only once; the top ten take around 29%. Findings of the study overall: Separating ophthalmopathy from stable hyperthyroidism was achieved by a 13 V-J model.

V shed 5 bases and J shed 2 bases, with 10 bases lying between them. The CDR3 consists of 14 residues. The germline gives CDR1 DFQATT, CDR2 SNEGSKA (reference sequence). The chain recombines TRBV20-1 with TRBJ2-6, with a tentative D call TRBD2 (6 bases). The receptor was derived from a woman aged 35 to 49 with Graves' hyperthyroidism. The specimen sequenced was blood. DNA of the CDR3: TGCAGTGCTCCGCGGGGAGCTGGGGCCAACGTCCTGACTTTC. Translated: CSAPRGAGANVLTF.